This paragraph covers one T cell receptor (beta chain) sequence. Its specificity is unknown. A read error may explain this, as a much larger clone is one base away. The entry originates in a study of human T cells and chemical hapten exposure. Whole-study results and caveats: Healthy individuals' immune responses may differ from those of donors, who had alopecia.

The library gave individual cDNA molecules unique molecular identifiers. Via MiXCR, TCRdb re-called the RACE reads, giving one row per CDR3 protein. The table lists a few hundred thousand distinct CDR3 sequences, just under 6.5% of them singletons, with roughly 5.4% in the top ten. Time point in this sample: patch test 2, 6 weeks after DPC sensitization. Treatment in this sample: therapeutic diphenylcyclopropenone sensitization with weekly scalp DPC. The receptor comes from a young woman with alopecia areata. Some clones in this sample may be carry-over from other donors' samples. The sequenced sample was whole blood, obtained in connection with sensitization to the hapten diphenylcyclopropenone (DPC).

For the CDR3, the DNA is TGTGCCAGCAGTACGGGGCCGGACGGACAGTGCTTC. Residues: CASSTGPDGQCF. The V call is TRBV6-2 or TRBV6-3, the J call TRBJ2-7; a possible D gene is TRBD1 (6 bases). The germline V gene encodes CDR1 MNHEY and CDR2 SVGEGT. The CDR3 spans 12 residues.